The TCR beta chain described here comes from a study of a mutant IDH1 vaccine in newly diagnosed glioma. Across the study: There were 62.5% males and roughly 38% females among treated patients, whose mean age was 40.4 years. Receipt of radiotherapy, temozolomide, or both preceded the study, and most received both.

CDR1 is LNHDA and CDR2 is SQIVND in the germline V gene (reference sequence). This CDR3 region has 16 residues. Trimming stripped 3 bases from V and 3 bases from J, with 17 bases between. Time point of the sample: baseline, week 1 (first vaccination visit). Treatment in this sample: pre-vaccination baseline after standard-of-care therapy. Donors harbored newly found WHO grade 3 or 4 IDH1-mutant, ATRX-lost astrocytomas. Only in-frame clones appear in the TCRdb table, and some are missing; sequencing was by immunoSEQ multiplex PCR. The sample yields roughly 99,000 clones, approximately 90% seen once. This clone was detected a few times.

The sequence was obtained from a woman in her 50s with glioma. The J gene is TRBJ1-1, the V gene TRBV19; no clear D. This material consisted of PBMCs, taken from a glioma patient treated with radiotherapy, temozolomide or both. The DNA for the CDR3 is TGTGCCAGTAGTATTGGTCCTCGAGGGCCCCACACTGAAGCTTTCTTT. Translation: CASSIGPRGPHTEAFF.